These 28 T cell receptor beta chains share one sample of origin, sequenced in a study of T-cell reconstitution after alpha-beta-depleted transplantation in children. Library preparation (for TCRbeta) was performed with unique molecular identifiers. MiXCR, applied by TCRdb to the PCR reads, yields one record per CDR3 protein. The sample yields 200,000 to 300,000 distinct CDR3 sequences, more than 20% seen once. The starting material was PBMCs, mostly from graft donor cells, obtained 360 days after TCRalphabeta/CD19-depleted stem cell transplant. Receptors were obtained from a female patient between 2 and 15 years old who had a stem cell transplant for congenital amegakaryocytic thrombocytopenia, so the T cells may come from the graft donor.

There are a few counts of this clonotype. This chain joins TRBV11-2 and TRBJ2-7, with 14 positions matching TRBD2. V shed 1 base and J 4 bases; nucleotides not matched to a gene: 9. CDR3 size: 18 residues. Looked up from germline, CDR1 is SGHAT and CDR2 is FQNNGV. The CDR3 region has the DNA TGTGCCAGCAGCTTAGTTGGGACTAGCGGGAGTAGCGGGTACGAGCAGTACTTC. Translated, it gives CASSLVGTSGSSGYEQYF.

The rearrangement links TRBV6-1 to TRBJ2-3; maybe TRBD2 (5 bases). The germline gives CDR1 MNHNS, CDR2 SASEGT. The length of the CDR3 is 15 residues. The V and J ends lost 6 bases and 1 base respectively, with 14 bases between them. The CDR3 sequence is CASRLLAGRTDTQYF. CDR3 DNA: TGTGCCAGCAGACTACTGGCGGGCCGCACAGATACGCAGTATTTT.

CDR3 DNA sequence: TGTGCCAGCAGTCCCACGAGGAAGGGACACCAAGAGACCCAGTACTTC. Its translation: CASSPTRKGHQETQYF. This rearrangement joins TRBV12-3 or TRBV12-4 to TRBJ2-5; the D gene could be TRBD1 or TRBD2 (5 bases each). This CDR3 comprises 16 residues. Trimming left V 5 bases short and J 0 bases short, with 16 bases between.

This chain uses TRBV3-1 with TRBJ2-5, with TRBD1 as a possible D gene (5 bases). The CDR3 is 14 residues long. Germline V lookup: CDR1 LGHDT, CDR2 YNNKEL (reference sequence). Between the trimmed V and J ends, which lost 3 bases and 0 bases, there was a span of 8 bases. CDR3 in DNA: TGTGCCAGCAGCCATGGACATTACCAAGAGACCCAGTACTTC. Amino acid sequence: CASSHGHYQETQYF.

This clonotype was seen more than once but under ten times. CDR3 nucleotides: TGTGCCAGCGCCCAACCCTTTTGGAGGACTAGCGGGCAGTGGGCGGAGACCCAGTACTTC. It codes for CASAQPFWRTSGQWAETQYF. This chain joins TRBV28 and TRBJ2-5; 11 bases fit TRBD2. Germline values: CDR1 MDHEN, CDR2 SYDVKM. CDR3 size: 20 residues. The trim removed 8 bases at V and 5 bases at J, leaving 25 bases unmatched.

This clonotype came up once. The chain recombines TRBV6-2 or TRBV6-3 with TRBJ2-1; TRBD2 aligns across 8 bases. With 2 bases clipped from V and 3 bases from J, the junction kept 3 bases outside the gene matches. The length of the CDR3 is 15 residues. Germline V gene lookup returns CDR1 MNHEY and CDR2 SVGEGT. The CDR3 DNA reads TGTGCCAGCAGTTACGGTCTAGCGGGCTACAATGAGCAGTTCTTC. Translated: CASSYGLAGYNEQFF.

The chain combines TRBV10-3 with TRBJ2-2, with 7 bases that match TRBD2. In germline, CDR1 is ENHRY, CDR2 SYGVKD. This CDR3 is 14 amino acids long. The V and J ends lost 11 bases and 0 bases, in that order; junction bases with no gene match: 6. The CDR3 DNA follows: TGTGCCGTCGGGGGGTGGACGAACACCGGGGAGCTGTTTTTT. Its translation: CAVGGWTNTGELFF.

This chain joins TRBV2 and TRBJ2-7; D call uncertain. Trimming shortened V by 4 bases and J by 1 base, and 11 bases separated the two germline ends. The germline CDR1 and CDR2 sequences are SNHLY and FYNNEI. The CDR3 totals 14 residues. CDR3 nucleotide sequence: TGTGCCAGCAGTGTGGCTAACCTTTCCTACGAGCAGTACTTC. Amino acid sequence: CASSVANLSYEQYF.

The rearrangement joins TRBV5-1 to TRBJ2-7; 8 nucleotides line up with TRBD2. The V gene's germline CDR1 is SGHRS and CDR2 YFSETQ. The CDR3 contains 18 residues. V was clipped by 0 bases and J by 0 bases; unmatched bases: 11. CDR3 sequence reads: CASSLAPVGSGTSYEQYF. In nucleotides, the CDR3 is TGCGCCAGCAGCTTGGCCCCCGTGGGTAGCGGGACCTCCTACGAGCAGTACTTC. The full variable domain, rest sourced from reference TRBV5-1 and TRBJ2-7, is KAGVTQTPRYLIKTRGQQVTLSCSPISGHRSVSWYQQTPGQGLQFLFEYFSETQRNKGNFPGRFSGRQFSNSRSEMNVSTLELGDSALYLCASSLAPVGSGTSYEQYFGPGTRLTVT.

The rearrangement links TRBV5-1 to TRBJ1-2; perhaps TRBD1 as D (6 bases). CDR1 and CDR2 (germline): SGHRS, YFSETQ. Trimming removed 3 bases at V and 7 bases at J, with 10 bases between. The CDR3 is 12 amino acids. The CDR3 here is CASSSTGPGYTF. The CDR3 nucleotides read TGCGCCAGCAGCTCCACAGGGCCTGGCTACACCTTC.

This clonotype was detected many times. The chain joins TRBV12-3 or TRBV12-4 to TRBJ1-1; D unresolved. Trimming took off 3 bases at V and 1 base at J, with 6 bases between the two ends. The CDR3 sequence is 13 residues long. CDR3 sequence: CASSFAENTEAFF. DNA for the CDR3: TGTGCCAGCAGTTTTGCGGAGAACACTGAAGCTTTCTTT.

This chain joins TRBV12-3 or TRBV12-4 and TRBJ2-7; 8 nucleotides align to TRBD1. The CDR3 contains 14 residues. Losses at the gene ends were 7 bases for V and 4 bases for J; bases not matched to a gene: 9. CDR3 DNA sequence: TGTGCCAGCACCTCGGGACAGGATCTTTACGAGCAGTACTTC. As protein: CASTSGQDLYEQYF.

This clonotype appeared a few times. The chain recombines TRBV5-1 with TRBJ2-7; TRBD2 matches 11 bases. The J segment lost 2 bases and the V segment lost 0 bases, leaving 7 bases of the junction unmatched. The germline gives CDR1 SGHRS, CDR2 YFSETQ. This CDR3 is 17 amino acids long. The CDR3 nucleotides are TGCGCCAGCAGCTTGGATACTAGCGGGAGTGTAACCTACGAGCAGTACTTC. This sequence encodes CASSLDTSGSVTYEQYF.

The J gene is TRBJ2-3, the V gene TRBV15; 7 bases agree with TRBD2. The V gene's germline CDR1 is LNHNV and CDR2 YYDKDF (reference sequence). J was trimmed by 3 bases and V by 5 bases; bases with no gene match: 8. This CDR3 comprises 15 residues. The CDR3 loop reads CATSLGGEATDTQYF. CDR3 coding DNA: TGTGCCACCAGCTTGGGAGGGGAGGCGACAGATACGCAGTATTTT.

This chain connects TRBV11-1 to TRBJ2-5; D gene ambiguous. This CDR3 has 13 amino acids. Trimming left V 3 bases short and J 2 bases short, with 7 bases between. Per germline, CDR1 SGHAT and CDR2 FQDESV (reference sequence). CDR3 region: CASSFDDQETQYF. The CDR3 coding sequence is TGTGCCAGCAGCTTCGACGATCAAGAGACCCAGTACTTC.

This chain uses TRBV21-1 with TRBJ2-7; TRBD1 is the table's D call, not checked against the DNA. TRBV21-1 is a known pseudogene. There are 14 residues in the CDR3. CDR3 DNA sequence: TGTGCCAGCATCGATAGGGACAGGACGGTCGGGCAGTACTTC. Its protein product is CASIDRDRTVGQYF.

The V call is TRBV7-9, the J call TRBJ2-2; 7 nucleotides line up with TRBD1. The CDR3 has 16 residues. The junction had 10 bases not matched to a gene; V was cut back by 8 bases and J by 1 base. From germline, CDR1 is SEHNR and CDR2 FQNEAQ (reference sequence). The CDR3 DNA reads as TGTGCCAGCCCAAGGCCCCGGGACAGGAACACCGGGGAGCTGTTTTTT. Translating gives CASPRPRDRNTGELFF.

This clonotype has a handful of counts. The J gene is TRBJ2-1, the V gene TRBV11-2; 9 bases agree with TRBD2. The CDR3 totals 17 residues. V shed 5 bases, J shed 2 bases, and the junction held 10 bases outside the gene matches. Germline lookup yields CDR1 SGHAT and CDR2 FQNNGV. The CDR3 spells CASSILPTSGPYNEQFF. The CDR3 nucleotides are TGTGCCAGCAGCATATTACCAACTAGCGGGCCCTACAATGAGCAGTTCTTC.

The CDR3 reads CSAPAGEDSPLHF. CDR3 nucleotide sequence: TGCAGTGCTCCTGCAGGCGAGGATTCACCCCTCCACTTT. The V call is TRBV20-1, the J call TRBJ1-6; D ambiguous. The V gene's germline CDR1 is DFQATT and CDR2 SNEGSKA (reference sequence). The germline V and J ends were trimmed by 5 bases and 8 bases, with 13 bases remaining between them. The CDR3 contains 13 residues.

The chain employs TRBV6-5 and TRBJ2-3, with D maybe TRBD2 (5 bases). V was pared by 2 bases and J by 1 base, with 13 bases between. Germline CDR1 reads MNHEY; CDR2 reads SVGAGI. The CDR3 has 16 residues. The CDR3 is CASSYLPGLGTDTQYF. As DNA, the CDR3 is TGTGCCAGCAGTTACCTACCCGGACTCGGCACAGATACGCAGTATTTT.

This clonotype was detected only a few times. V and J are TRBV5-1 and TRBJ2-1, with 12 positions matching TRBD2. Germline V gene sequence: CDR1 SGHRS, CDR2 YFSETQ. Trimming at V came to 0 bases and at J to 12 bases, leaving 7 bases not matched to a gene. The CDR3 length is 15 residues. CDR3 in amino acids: CASSLGLAGVLVQFF. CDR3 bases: TGCGCCAGCAGCTTGGGACTAGCGGGAGTGCTTGTGCAGTTCTTC.

The CDR3 loop is CASSPYTEGGNTEAFF. The DNA for the CDR3 is TGCGCCAGCAGCCCCTATACCGAGGGGGGCAACACTGAAGCTTTCTTT. The chain employs TRBV4-1 and TRBJ1-1, with D possibly TRBD1 on 6 matching bases. The CDR3 length is 16 residues. Deletions cut 4 bases from V and 2 bases from J, with 17 bases between. Germline lookup yields CDR1 MGHRA and CDR2 YSYEKL.

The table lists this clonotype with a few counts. The DNA for the CDR3 is TGCGCCAGCAGCCAAGATTCGGAGTTAGGGGGCCACAATGAGCAGTTCTTC. Its translation: CASSQDSELGGHNEQFF. V is TRBV4-3 and J is TRBJ2-1, with 7 nucleotides matching TRBD1. Per the germline V gene, CDR1 is LGHNA and CDR2 is YSLEER. The CDR3 loop spans 17 amino acids. V shed 0 bases, J shed 5 bases, and the junction held 10 bases outside the gene matches.

The DNA for the CDR3 is TGTGCCAGCAGTCCCACAGGATCAGAGACCCAGTACTTC. It is translated as CASSPTGSETQYF. J is TRBJ2-5 and V is TRBV27; possible D gene TRBD1, 5 bases. The CDR3 consists of 13 residues. Trimming removed 5 bases from V and 4 bases from J, with 11 bases in between. Germline values: CDR1 MNHEY, CDR2 SMNVEV (reference sequence).

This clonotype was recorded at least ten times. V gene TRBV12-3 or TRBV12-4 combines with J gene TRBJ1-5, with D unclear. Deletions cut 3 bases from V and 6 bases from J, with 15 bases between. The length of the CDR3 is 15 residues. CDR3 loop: CASSFSGSGLQPQHF. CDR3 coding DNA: TGTGCCAGCAGTTTCTCTGGGTCAGGTCTTCAGCCCCAGCATTTT.

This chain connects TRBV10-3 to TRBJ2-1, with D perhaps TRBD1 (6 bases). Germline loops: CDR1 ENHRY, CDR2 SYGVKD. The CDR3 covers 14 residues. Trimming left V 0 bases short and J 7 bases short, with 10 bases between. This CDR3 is CAISESPGENEQFF. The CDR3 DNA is TGTGCCATCAGTGAGTCCCCAGGGGAGAATGAGCAGTTCTTC.

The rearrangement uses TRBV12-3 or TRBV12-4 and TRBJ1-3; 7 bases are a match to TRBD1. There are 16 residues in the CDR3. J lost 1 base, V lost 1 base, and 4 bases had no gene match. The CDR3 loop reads CASSLGTGSSGNTIYF. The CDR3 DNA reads TGTGCCAGCAGTTTAGGGACAGGATCATCTGGAAACACCATATATTTT.

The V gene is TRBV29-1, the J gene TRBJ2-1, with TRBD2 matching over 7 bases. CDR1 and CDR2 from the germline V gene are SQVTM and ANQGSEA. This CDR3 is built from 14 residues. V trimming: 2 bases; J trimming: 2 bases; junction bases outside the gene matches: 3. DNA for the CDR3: TGCAGCGTTGAATCTAGCGGCCCCTACAATGAGCAGTTCTTC. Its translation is CSVESSGPYNEQFF.